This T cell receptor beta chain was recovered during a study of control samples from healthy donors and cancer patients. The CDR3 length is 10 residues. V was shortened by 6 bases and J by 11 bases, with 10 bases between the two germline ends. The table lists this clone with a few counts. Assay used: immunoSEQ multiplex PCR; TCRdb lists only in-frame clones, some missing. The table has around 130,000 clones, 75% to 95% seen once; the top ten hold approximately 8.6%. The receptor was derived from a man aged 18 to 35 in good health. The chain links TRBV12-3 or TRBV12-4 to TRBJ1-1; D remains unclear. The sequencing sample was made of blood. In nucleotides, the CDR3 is TGTGCCAGCAGCCTCACCAGGGCTTTCTTT. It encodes CASSLTRAFF.